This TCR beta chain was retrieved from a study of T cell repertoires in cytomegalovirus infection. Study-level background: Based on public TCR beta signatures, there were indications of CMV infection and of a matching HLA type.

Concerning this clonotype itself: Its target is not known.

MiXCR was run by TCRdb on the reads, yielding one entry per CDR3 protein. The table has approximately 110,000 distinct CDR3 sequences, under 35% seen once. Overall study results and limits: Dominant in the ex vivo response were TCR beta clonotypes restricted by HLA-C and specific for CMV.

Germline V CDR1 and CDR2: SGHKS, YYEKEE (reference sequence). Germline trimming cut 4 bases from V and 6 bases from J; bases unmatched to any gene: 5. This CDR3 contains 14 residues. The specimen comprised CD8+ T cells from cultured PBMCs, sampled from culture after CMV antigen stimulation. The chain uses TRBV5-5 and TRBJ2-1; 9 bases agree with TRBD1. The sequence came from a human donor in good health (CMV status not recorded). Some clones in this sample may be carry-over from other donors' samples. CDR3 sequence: CASSGDRAPNEQFF. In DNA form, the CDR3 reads TGTGCCAGCAGCGGGGACAGGGCCCCCAATGAGCAGTTCTTC.